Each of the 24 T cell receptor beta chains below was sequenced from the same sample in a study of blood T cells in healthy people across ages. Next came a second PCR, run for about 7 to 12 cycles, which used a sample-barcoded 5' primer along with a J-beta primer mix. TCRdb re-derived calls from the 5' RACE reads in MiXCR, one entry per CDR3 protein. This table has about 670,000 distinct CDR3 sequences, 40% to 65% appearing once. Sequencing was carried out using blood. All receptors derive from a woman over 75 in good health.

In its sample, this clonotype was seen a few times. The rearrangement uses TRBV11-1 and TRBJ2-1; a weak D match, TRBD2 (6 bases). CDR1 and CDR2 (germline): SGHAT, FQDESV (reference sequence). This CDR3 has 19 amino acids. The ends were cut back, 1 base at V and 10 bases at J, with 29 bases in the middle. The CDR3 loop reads CASSLGSSGVPSRSGEQFF. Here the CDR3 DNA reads TGTGCCAGCAGCTTAGGTAGTAGCGGCGTACCGTCCAGATCTGGGGAGCAGTTCTTC.

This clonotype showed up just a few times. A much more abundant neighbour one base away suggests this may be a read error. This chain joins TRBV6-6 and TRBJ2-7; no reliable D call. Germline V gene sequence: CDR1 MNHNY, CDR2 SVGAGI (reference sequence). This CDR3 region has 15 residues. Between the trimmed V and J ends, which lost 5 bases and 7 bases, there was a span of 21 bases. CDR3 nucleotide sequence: TGTGCCAGCAGTAAACGGGCGAGCTCCTACAATGAGCAGTACTTC. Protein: CASSKRASSYNEQYF.

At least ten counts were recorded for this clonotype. The CDR3 nucleotides are TGTGCCAGCAGTACCCAACGTCTTTGGGGGACCACCTACGAGCAGTACTTC. Protein sequence: CASSTQRLWGTTYEQYF. J is TRBJ2-7 and V is TRBV27; the D call may be TRBD1 or TRBD2 (5 bases each). Trimming cost V 5 bases and J 2 bases, with 22 bases left between them. The CDR3 runs to 17 residues. CDR1 and CDR2 from the germline V gene are MNHEY and SMNVEV (reference sequence).

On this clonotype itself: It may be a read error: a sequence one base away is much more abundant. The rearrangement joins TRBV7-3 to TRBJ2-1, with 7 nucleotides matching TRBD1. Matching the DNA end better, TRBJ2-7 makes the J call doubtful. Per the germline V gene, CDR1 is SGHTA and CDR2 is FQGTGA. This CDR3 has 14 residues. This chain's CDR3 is CASSPRQGPHEQYF. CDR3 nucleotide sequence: TGTGCCAGCAGCCCTAGACAGGGTCCCCACGAGCAGTACTTC.

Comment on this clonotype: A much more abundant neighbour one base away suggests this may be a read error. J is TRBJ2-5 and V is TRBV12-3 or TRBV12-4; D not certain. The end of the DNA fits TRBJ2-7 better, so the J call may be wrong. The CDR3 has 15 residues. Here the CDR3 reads CASSGRRVRSCEQYF. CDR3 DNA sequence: TGTGCCAGCAGTGGGCGACGGGTGCGCTCCTGCGAGCAGTACTTC.

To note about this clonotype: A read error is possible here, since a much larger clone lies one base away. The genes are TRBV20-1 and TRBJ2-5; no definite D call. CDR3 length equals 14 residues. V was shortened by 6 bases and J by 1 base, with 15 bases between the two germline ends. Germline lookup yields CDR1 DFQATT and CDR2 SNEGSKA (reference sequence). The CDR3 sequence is CSAFSTAIQETQYF. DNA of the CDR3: TGCAGTGCATTCTCGACGGCTATCCAAGAGACCCAGTACTTC.

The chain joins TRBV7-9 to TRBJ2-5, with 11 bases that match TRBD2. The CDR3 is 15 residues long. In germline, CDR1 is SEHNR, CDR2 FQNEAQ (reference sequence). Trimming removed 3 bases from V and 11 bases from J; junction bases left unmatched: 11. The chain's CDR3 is CASSFSSGRLNEQYF. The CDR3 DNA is TGTGCCAGCAGCTTCTCTAGCGGGAGGCTCAATGAGCAGTACTTC.

The CDR3 loop reads CSASQGSYNEQFF. The CDR3, as DNA: TGCAGTGCTAGCCAGGGCTCCTACAATGAGCAGTTCTTC. The rearrangement links TRBV20-1 to TRBJ2-1, with D perhaps matching TRBD1 (5 bases). The ends were cut back, 3 bases at V and 0 bases at J, with 6 bases in the middle. Germline V gene lookup returns CDR1 DFQATT and CDR2 SNEGSKA (reference sequence). This CDR3 spans 13 amino acids.

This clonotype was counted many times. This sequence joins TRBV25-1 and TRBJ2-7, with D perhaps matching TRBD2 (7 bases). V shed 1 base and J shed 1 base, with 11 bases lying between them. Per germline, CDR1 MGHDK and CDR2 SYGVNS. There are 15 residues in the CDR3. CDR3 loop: CASSEWGGGSYEQYF. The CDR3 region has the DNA TGTGCCAGCAGTGAATGGGGAGGGGGATCCTACGAGCAGTACTTC.

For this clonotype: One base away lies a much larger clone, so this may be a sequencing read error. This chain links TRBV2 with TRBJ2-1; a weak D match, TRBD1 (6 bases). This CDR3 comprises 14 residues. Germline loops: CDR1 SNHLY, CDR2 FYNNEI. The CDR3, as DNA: TGTGCCAGCACTGGACAGCCCTCCTACAATAAGCAGTTCTTC. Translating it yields CASTGQPSYNKQFF.

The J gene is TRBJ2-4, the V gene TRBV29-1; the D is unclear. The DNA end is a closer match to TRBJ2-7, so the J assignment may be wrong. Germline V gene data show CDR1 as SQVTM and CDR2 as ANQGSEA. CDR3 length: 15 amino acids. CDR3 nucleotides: TGCAGCGTTGAAGATCATTCTAGATCTCCTCGCGAGCAGTACTTC. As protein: CSVEDHSRSPREQYF.

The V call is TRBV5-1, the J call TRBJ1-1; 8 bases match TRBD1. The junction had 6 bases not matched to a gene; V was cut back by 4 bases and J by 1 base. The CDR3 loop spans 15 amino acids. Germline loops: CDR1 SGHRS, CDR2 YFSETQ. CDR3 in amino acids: CASSPPDRANTEAFF. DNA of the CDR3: TGCGCCAGCAGCCCGCCGGACAGGGCGAACACTGAAGCTTTCTTT.

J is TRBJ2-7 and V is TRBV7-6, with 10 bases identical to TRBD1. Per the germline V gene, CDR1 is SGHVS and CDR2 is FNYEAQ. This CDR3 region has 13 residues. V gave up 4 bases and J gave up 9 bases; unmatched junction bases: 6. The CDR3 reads CASSSGTGARQYF. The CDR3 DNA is TGTGCCAGCAGCTCCGGGACAGGGGCTCGGCAGTACTTC.

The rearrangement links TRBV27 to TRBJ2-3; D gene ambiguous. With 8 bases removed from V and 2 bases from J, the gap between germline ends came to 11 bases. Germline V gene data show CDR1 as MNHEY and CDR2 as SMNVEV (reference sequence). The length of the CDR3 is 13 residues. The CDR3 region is CASGYYATDTQYF. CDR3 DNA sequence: TGTGCCAGCGGTTACTACGCCACAGATACGCAGTATTTT.

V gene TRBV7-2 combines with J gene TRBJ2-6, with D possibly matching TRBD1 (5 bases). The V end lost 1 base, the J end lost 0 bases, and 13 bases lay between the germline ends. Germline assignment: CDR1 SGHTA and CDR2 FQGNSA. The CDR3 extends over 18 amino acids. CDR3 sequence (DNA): TGTGCCAGCAGCTTAGAACAGGCCACATCCTCTGGGGCCAACGTCCTGACTTTC. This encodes CASSLEQATSSGANVLTF.

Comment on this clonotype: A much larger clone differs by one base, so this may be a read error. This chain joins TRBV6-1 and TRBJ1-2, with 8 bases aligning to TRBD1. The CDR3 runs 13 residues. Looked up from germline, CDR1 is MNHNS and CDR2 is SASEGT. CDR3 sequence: CARRRGQDYGYTF. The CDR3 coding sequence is TGTGCCCGCAGGAGGGGACAGGACTATGGCTACACCTTC.

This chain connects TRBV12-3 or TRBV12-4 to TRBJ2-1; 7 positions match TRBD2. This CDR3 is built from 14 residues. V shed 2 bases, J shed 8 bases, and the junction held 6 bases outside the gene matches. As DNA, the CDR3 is TGTGCCAGCAGTTTAAGCGGGATCTTCGATGAGCAGTTCTTC. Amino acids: CASSLSGIFDEQFF.

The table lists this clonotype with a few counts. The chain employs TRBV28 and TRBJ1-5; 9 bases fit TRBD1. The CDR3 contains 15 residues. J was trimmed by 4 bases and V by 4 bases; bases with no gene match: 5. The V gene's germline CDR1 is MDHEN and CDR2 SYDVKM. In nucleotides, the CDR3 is TGTGCCAGCAGTTCCCACAGGGGGCAGAATCAGCCCCAGCATTTT. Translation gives CASSSHRGQNQPQHF. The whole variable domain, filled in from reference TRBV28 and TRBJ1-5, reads DVKVTQSSRYLVKRTGEKVFLECVQDMDHENMFWYRQDPGLGLRLIYFSYDVKMKEKGDIPEGYSVSREKKERFSLILESASTNQTSMYLCASSSHRGQNQPQHFGDGTRLSIL.

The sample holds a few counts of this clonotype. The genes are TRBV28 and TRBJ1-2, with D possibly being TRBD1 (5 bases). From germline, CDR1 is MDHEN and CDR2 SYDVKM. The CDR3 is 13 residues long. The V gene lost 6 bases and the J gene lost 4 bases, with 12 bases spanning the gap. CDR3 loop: CASRPQGGYGYTF. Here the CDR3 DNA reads TGTGCCAGCAGACCTCAGGGAGGCTATGGCTACACCTTC.

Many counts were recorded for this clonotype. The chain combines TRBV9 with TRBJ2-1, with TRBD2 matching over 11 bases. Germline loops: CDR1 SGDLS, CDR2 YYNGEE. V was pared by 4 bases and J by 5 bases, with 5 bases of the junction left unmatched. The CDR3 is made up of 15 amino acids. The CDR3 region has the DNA TGTGCCAGCAGCCATAGCGGGAGGGTCCACAATGAGCAGTTCTTC. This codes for CASSHSGRVHNEQFF.

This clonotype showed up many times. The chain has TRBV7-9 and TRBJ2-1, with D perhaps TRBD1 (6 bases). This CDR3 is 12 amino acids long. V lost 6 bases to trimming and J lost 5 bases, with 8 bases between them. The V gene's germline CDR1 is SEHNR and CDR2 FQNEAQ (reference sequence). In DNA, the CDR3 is TGTGCCAGCAGTTGGGACAACAATGAGCAGTTCTTC. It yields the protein CASSWDNNEQFF.

In nucleotides, the CDR3 is TGTGCCAGCAGTGTAGGTGAACCCCATCAGCCCCAGCATTTT. Translated: CASSVGEPHQPQHF. The chain recombines TRBV12-3 or TRBV12-4 with TRBJ1-5; the D is unclear. This CDR3 comprises 14 residues. The V gene lost 5 bases and the J gene lost 5 bases, with 13 bases spanning the gap.

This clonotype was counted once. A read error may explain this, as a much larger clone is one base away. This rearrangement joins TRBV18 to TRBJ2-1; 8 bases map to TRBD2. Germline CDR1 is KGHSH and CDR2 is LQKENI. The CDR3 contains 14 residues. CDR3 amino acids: CASSSGGPPNKQFF. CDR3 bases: TGTGCCAGCTCGAGCGGGGGCCCTCCCAATAAGCAGTTCTTC.

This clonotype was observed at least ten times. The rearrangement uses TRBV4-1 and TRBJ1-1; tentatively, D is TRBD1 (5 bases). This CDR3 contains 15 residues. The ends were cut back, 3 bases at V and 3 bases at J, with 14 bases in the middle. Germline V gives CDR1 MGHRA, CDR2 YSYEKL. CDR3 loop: CASSQHDLQDTEAFF. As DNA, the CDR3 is TGCGCCAGCAGCCAGCACGACTTACAGGACACTGAAGCTTTCTTT.